Shown below are 22 T cell receptor beta chains from a single sample sequenced in a study of Graves' ophthalmopathy and Graves' hyperthyroidism (dated by TCRdb to between 2018 and 2020). The reads were generated on an Illumina HiSeq 2000. TCR beta CDR3 regions were amplified from RNA transcripts for repertoire sequencing. The first round of RT-PCR was done with HTBI primers and the Qiagen OneStep RT-PCR kit, and was followed by a second round of multiplex PCR, then size selection and purification. TCRdb took the public reads, trimmed them with fastp at Q25, ran MiXCR for clone calling and kept in-frame beta chains. Identical CDR3 proteins give one entry, which carries the most common genes and DNA. The sample contains a few hundred thousand distinct CDR3 sequences, under 25% of them found a single time. The ten largest make up around 45% of the sample. Sequenced sample: peripheral blood. These receptors were collected from a woman aged 45-60 years with Graves' ophthalmopathy. Donor details come from another sample of the same person, matched by shared clones.

V usage is TRBV27 and J usage is TRBJ2-7, with a tentative D call TRBD2 (5 bases). This CDR3 has 16 residues. With 5 bases removed from V and 0 bases from J, the gap between germline ends came to 17 bases. From germline, CDR1 is MNHEY and CDR2 SMNVEV (reference sequence). The CDR3 DNA is TGTGCCAGCAGTACTAGGACTGTACGAAACTCCTACGAGCAGTACTTC. Protein sequence: CASSTRTVRNSYEQYF.

Turning to this clonotype: A much larger clone differs from this one at a single base, so this may be a read error. This chain uses TRBV20-1 with TRBJ2-7; D remains unclear. The CDR3 is made up of 14 amino acids. The V end was cut by 5 bases, the J end by 0 bases, with 14 bases between. Germline values: CDR1 DFQATT, CDR2 SNEGSKA (reference sequence). The CDR3 protein is CSAAPRKSSYEQYF. As DNA, the CDR3 is TGCAGTGCTGCACCCAGGAAGAGCTCCTACGAGCAGTACTTC.

The V gene is TRBV28, the J gene TRBJ2-2; TRBD2 might be the D (5 bases). The V gene's germline CDR1 is MDHEN and CDR2 SYDVKM. V dropped 4 bases and J dropped 5 bases, with 8 bases sitting between them. The CDR3 contains 13 residues. CDR3 protein: CASSSGKTGELFF. For the CDR3, the DNA is TGTGCCAGCAGTTCGGGAAAAACCGGGGAGCTGTTTTTT. The full variable domain, rest sourced from reference TRBV28 and TRBJ2-2, is DVKVTQSSRYLVKRTGEKVFLECVQDMDHENMFWYRQDPGLGLRLIYFSYDVKMKEKGDIPEGYSVSREKKERFSLILESASTNQTSMYLCASSSGKTGELFFGEGSRLTVL.

In its sample, this clonotype was seen many times. The chain joins TRBV30 to TRBJ1-6, with D perhaps TRBD1 (6 bases). CDR3 length equals 14 residues. Germline-derived CDR1 and CDR2 are GTSNPN and SVGIG (reference sequence). V was trimmed by 3 bases and J by 10 bases, leaving 16 bases between them. The CDR3 DNA is TGTGCCTGGAGACCCAGGGGTGTGAGCTCACCCCTCCACTTT. It is translated as CAWRPRGVSSPLHF.

This clonotype showed up many times. The chain couples TRBV9 to TRBJ1-2; the D gene is possibly TRBD1 (5 bases). The CDR3 loop spans 16 amino acids. Trimming took off 0 bases at V and 4 bases at J, with 16 bases between the two ends. Germline CDR1 SGDLS, CDR2 YYNGEE. CDR3 sequence reads: CASSVGLHQDIYGYTF. The CDR3 DNA sequence: TGTGCCAGCAGCGTAGGCCTACATCAGGACATCTATGGCTACACCTTC.

The table lists this clonotype with many counts. The chain has TRBV12-3 or TRBV12-4 and TRBJ1-2, with 7 bases lining up with TRBD1. The CDR3 has 14 amino acids. V was pared by 7 bases and J by 4 bases, with 9 bases of the junction left unmatched. CDR3 DNA sequence: TGTGCCAGCACCTCCATGACAGGGTCCTATGGCTACACCTTC. Protein product: CASTSMTGSYGYTF.

This clonotype was recorded at least ten times. The chain couples TRBV6-1 to TRBJ1-1; TRBD1 agrees at 9 bases. The CDR3 is made up of 13 amino acids. Unmatched junction bases numbered 8, after V lost 5 bases and J lost 10 bases. Per germline, CDR1 MNHNS and CDR2 SASEGT. The CDR3 bases are TGTGCCAGCAGTCAACCTACGGGACAGGGAGCTTTCTTT. This encodes CASSQPTGQGAFF.

At least ten counts were recorded for this clonotype. The chain carries TRBV7-9 and TRBJ1-1, with a tentative D call TRBD1 (5 bases). V was trimmed by 4 bases and J by 3 bases, leaving 21 bases between them. The CDR3 consists of 17 residues. Germline loops: CDR1 SEHNR, CDR2 FQNEAQ (reference sequence). CDR3 residues: CASSSRAQGEGDTEAFF. The CDR3 DNA follows: TGTGCCAGCAGCTCCCGTGCCCAAGGGGAGGGCGACACTGAAGCTTTCTTT.

This clonotype was detected ten times or more. V gene TRBV29-1 combines with J gene TRBJ1-1; 8 bases match TRBD1. Germline V gives CDR1 SQVTM, CDR2 ANQGSEA. This CDR3 has 13 amino acids. V shed 5 bases and J 7 bases; nucleotides not matched to a gene: 9. This chain's CDR3 is CSVYAGGANEAFF. In DNA form, the CDR3 reads TGCAGCGTTTATGCAGGGGGCGCTAATGAAGCTTTCTTT.

The sample holds many counts of this clonotype. CDR3 amino acids: CASSRTGTVVEQYF. CDR3 DNA: TGTGCCAGCAGTCGAACCGGGACGGTCGTCGAGCAGTACTTC. The V gene is TRBV2, the J gene TRBJ2-7; D may be TRBD1 or TRBD2 (5 bases each). Germline V gene data show CDR1 as SNHLY and CDR2 as FYNNEI. V lost 5 bases and J lost 6, with 17 bases in between. The CDR3 is 14 amino acids.

In this sample, this clonotype turned up many times. The chain joins TRBV24-1 to TRBJ2-5; D possibly corresponds to TRBD2 (6 bases). This CDR3 has 15 amino acids. In germline, CDR1 is KGHDR, CDR2 SFDVKD. V gave up 2 bases and J gave up 4 bases, with 13 bases separating them. The DNA for the CDR3 is TGTGCCACCAGTGATTGGAGGGCCGGGGGAGAGACCCAGTACTTC. Its protein product is CATSDWRAGGETQYF.

The genes are TRBV6-1 and TRBJ2-7; maybe TRBD2 (5 bases). Trimming took off 3 bases at V and 2 bases at J, with 11 bases between the two ends. Per the germline V gene, CDR1 is MNHNS and CDR2 is SASEGT. This CDR3 is 14 amino acids long. Here the CDR3 DNA reads TGTGCCAGCAGTGAGCGGGCCCGAACCTACGAGCAGTACTTC. It specifies CASSERARTYEQYF.

Ten or more counts support this clonotype. A read error may account for a junction end that differs from germline. The rearrangement uses TRBV30 and TRBJ1-2; perhaps TRBD1 as D (6 bases). Germline CDR1 is GTSNPN and CDR2 is SVGIG (reference sequence). There are 11 residues in the CDR3. The CDR3 DNA follows: TGTGCCTGGAGTGCTGGAGTGGGGGCCTCCTTC. Its translation is CAWSAGVGASF. The variable domain in full, with the rest retrieved from reference TRBV30 and TRBJ1-2, is SQTIHQWPATLVQPVGSPLSLECTVEGTSNPNLYWYRQAAGRGLQLLFYSVGIGQISSEVPQNLSASRPQDRQFILSSKKLLLSDSGFYLCAWSAGVGASFGSGTRLTVV.

V and J are TRBV12-3 or TRBV12-4 and TRBJ1-5, with D tentatively TRBD1 (6 bases). The CDR3 runs to 16 residues. Trimming pared 1 base from V and 7 bases from J, leaving 17 bases between. The CDR3 region has the DNA TGTGCCAGCAGTTTAGGAGTGGGGGCGCGGGGACAGCCCCAGCATTTT. Translated: CASSLGVGARGQPQHF.

Only a few counts were recorded for this clonotype. The rearrangement links TRBV28 to TRBJ2-7; possible D gene TRBD1, 5 bases. The CDR3 contains 15 residues. Germline-derived CDR1 and CDR2 are MDHEN and SYDVKM. Trimming pared 4 bases from V and 1 base from J, leaving 14 bases between. CDR3 in DNA: TGTGCCAGCAGTTCGCCCGGACAATTATCCTACGAGCAGTACTTC. Translating gives CASSSPGQLSYEQYF.

The table lists this clonotype with many counts. The chain uses TRBV29-1 and TRBJ2-7; TRBD1 agrees at 8 bases. This CDR3 region has 13 residues. Losses at the gene ends were 2 bases for V and 5 bases for J; bases not matched to a gene: 5. Germline V CDR1 and CDR2: SQVTM, ANQGSEA. The CDR3 region has the DNA TGCAGCGTTGAAACAGGGGGTTCGGACGAGCAGTACTTC. Translation: CSVETGGSDEQYF.

The table lists this clonotype with a count of one. The chain recombines TRBV7-8 with TRBJ1-5; D gene unclear. CDR3 length: 14 amino acids. Trimming pared 5 bases from V and 4 bases from J, leaving 12 bases between. In germline, CDR1 is SGHVS, CDR2 FQNEAQ. DNA of the CDR3: TGTGCCAGCAGCCCCGGGGATAGGAATCAGCCCCAGCATTTT. It is translated as CASSPGDRNQPQHF. Filled out from reference TRBV7-8 and TRBJ1-5, the complete variable domain reads GAGVSQSPRYKVAKRGQDVALRCDPISGHVSLFWYQQALGQGPEFLTYFQNEAQLDKSGLPSDRFFAERPEGSVSTLKIQRTQQEDSAVYLCASSPGDRNQPQHFGDGTRLSIL.

Ten or more counts support this clonotype. This chain connects TRBV4-2 to TRBJ1-2; D gene ambiguous. Trimming took 4 bases from V and 8 from J, leaving 11 bases between them. Germline CDR1 and CDR2: LGHNA and YNFKEQ. The CDR3 runs 12 residues. This chain's CDR3 is CASSRGSIGYTF. CDR3 bases: TGTGCCAGCAGCCGAGGGTCTATCGGCTACACCTTC.

This clonotype came up many times. The rearrangement joins TRBV6-1 to TRBJ1-2, with unresolved D. Germline V lookup: CDR1 MNHNS, CDR2 SASEGT. V lost 2 bases, J lost 4 bases, and 11 bases lay in between. This CDR3 comprises 14 residues. The DNA of the CDR3 is TGTGCCAGCAGTGAAATGGGTCGGAGCTATGGCTACACCTTC. Residues: CASSEMGRSYGYTF.

This clonotype was seen ten or more times. The chain recombines TRBV2 with TRBJ1-1, with 7 positions matching TRBD1. J gave up 11 bases and V 8 bases, and 8 bases lay outside the gene matches. This CDR3 has 11 amino acids. Germline assignment: CDR1 SNHLY and CDR2 FYNNEI. This CDR3 reads CASGLEGAAFF. Written as DNA, the CDR3 is TGTGCCAGCGGATTGGAGGGGGCTGCTTTCTTT.

The CDR3 nucleotides are TGTGCCAGCAGTGAAAGGGGACTACGGACCTACGAGCAGTACTTC. It encodes CASSERGLRTYEQYF. The chain employs TRBV6-1 and TRBJ2-7, with 7 bases fitting TRBD2. Germline CDR1 is MNHNS and CDR2 is SASEGT. The CDR3 contains 15 residues. The trim removed 2 bases at V and 2 bases at J, leaving 6 bases unmatched.

This clonotype came up many times. The chain combines TRBV19 with TRBJ1-1; D not resolved. The germline CDR1 and CDR2 sequences are LNHDA and SQIVND (reference sequence). Deletions cut 3 bases from V and 3 bases from J, with 11 bases between. The CDR3 has 14 amino acids. CDR3 sequence reads: CASSIQLQDTEAFF. The CDR3 region has the DNA TGTGCCAGTAGTATTCAGTTACAAGACACTGAAGCTTTCTTT.